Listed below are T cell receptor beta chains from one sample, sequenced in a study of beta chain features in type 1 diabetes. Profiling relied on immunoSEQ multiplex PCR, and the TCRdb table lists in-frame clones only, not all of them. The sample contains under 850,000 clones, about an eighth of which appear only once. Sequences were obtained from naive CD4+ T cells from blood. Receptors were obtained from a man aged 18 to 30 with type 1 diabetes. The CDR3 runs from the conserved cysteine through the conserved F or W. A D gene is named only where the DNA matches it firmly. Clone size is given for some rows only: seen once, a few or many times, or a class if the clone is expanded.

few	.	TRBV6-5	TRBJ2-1	TGTGCCAGCAGCACCCTCGGGGAGATCGATGAGCAGTTCTTC	CASSTLGEIDEQFF
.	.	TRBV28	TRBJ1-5	TGTGCCAGCAGTATACAAAGGCTTAGCAATCAGCCCCAGCATTTT	CASSIQRLSNQPQHF
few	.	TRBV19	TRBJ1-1	TGTGCCAGTAGTATGGACGGGTTTCGGGACACTGAAGCTTTCTTT	CASSMDGFRDTEAFF
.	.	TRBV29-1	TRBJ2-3	TGCAGCGTTGATTGGACCGGGGAGGATACGCAGTATTTT	CSVDWTGEDTQYF
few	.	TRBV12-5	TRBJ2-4	TGTGCTAGTGGTTCGGGGACACTTCTAGCCAAAAACATTCAGTACTTC	CASGSGTLLAKNIQYF
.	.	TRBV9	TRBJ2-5	TGTGCCAGCAGCGGTATGGAGGAGACCCAGTACTTC	CASSGMEETQYF
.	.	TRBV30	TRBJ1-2	TGTGCCTGGCAAACGGGGAAAGTGAGCAGGGGCGACTATGGCTACACCTTC	CAWQTGKVSRGDYGYTF
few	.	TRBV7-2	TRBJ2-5	TGTGCCAGCAGCTTCACCAGGGGCGAGACCCAGTACTTC	CASSFTRGETQYF
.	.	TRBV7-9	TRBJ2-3	TGTGCCAGCAGCTTAGTATCCGGGGGTTACACAGATACGCAGTATTTT	CASSLVSGGYTDTQYF
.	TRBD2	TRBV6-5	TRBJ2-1	TGTGCCATCAGTGAATTAGCTAGCGGGGAAGAGCAGTTCTTC	CAISELASGEEQFF
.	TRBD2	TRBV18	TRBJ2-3	TGTGCCAGCTCACCGGGACTAGCGGGGGGTTTGCACCCAGATACGCAGTATTTT	CASSPGLAGGLHPDTQYF
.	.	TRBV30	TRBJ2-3	TGTGCCTGGAGGGTGGCGGGGTCAGATACGCAGTATTTT	CAWRVAGSDTQYF
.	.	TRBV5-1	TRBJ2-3	TGCGCCAGCGCCTTGGGCACAGATACGCAGTATTTT	CASALGTDTQYF
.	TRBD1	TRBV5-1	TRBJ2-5	TGCGCCAGCAGCTTCGACCCGGGACAGGGTTTTGTGAAGACCCAGTACTTC	CASSFDPGQGFVKTQYF
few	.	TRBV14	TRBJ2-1	TGTGCCAGCAGCCAAGGAGGGGCTCCTACCTACTCCTACAATGAGCAGTTCTTC	CASSQGGAPTYSYNEQFF
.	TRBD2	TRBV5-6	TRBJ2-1	TGTGCCAGCAGCTTGTGGACCGGGACTAGGAACGATGAGCAGTTCTTC	CASSLWTGTRNDEQFF
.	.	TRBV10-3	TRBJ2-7	TGTGCCATCAGTGAGTCGTGGCAGGGTACCGACGAGCAGTACTTC	CAISESWQGTDEQYF